A selection of T cell receptor beta chains follows, all from one sample in a study of CD8 T cells in ankylosing spondylitis. In TCRdb, the 5' RACE reads were re-called with MiXCR into one record per CDR3 protein. The table includes 100,000 to 150,000 distinct CDR3 sequences, roughly a sixth detected once. The sequenced sample consisted of blood, either unsorted or a sorted T cell fraction (not recorded which). The origin of the receptors is a male donor with ankylosing spondylitis. CDR3s include the opening cysteine and the closing phenylalanine or tryptophan. D genes are given only for firm matches. Rows may omit the clone size; those that give it use once, few, many or a size class.

D	V	size	J	CDR3	DNA
.	TRBV29-1	.	TRBJ2-7	CSVVGTLPYEQYF	TGCAGCGTCGTTGGGACTCTCCCCTACGAGCAGTACTTC
TRBD1	TRBV7-8	few	TRBJ2-7	CASSLGGDRSYEQYF	TGTGCCAGCAGCTTAGGTGGGGACAGGAGCTACGAGCAGTACTTC
TRBD1	TRBV4-1	.	TRBJ2-7	CASSRGQGAVYEQYF	TGCGCCAGCAGCCGCGGACAGGGGGCGGTATACGAGCAGTACTTC
TRBD1	TRBV27	.	TRBJ2-3	CASSLFPTGGSDTQYF	TGTGCCAGCAGTTTATTCCCCACAGGGGGTTCAGATACGCAGTATTTT
TRBD2	TRBV4-2	few	TRBJ2-1	CASAHLAGARNEQFF	TGTGCCAGCGCGCACCTAGCGGGAGCTCGCAATGAGCAGTTCTTC
TRBD1	TRBV6-5	few	TRBJ2-2	CASSFTGASELFF	TGTGCCAGCAGTTTCACAGGGGCCAGCGAGCTGTTTTTT
.	TRBV27	few	TRBJ2-3	CASTGDTQYF	TGTGCCAGCACGGGAGATACGCAGTATTTT
.	TRBV29-1	.	TRBJ2-1	CSVEGTPSSYNEQFF	TGCAGCGTTGAGGGGACTCCAAGCTCCTACAATGAGCAGTTCTTC
.	TRBV19	few	TRBJ2-7	CASSMADTYEQYF	TGTGCCAGTAGTATGGCGGATACCTACGAGCAGTACTTC
TRBD2	TRBV3-1	.	TRBJ2-2	CASSRPGLAGESGELFF	TGTGCCAGCAGTAGACCGGGACTAGCGGGAGAATCCGGGGAGCTGTTTTTT
.	TRBV18	.	TRBJ2-7	CASSVGLSYEQYF	TGTGCCAGCTCTGTGGGGCTCTCCTACGAGCAGTACTTC
TRBD2	TRBV4-1	.	TRBJ2-1	CASSQTTSGSFHEQFF	TGCGCCAGCAGCCAAACCACTAGCGGGAGTTTTCATGAGCAGTTCTTC
.	TRBV4-1	many	TRBJ2-2	CASSTANTGELFF	TGCGCCAGCAGTACGGCGAACACCGGGGAGCTGTTTTTT
.	TRBV27	.	TRBJ2-1	CASSLQGGDNEQFF	TGTGCCAGCAGTTTACAGGGGGGGGATAATGAGCAGTTCTTC
.	TRBV12-3/TRBV12-4	.	TRBJ2-1	CASSLGHIDYNEQFF	TGTGCCAGCAGTTTAGGGCATATCGACTACAATGAGCAGTTCTTC
TRBD1	TRBV9	few	TRBJ2-3	CASSVWDRGGDTQYF	TGTGCCAGCAGCGTCTGGGACAGGGGTGGAGATACGCAGTATTTT
TRBD1	TRBV28	.	TRBJ2-5	CASSTSRGTPETQYF	TGTGCCAGCAGCACGAGCAGGGGGACCCCGGAGACCCAGTACTTC
TRBD2	TRBV7-3	.	TRBJ2-2	CASSGLAGPGELFF	TGTGCCAGCAGCGGATTAGCGGGACCCGGGGAGCTGTTTTTT
TRBD2	TRBV20-1	.	TRBJ2-1	CSAIHPSGSIGGEQFF	TGCAGTGCTATCCATCCCAGCGGGAGTATAGGTGGCGAGCAGTTCTTC
.	TRBV27	once	TRBJ1-5	CASSPGHPYSDQPQHF	TGTGCCAGCAGTCCGGGACACCCCTATAGCGATCAGCCCCAGCATTTT
TRBD1	TRBV20-1	.	TRBJ1-2	CSARQGTNYGYTF	TGCAGTGCTCGACAGGGGACCAACTATGGCTACACCTTC
.	TRBV10-3	many	TRBJ2-7	CAISEQGTYYEQYF	TGTGCCATCAGCGAACAGGGTACCTACTACGAGCAGTACTTC
.	TRBV4-3	.	TRBJ2-7	CASSQGEEASYEQYF	TGCGCCAGCAGCCAGGGGGAAGAGGCCTCCTACGAGCAGTACTTC
.	TRBV5-5	few	TRBJ2-5	CASSLERPGALQETQYF	TGTGCCAGCAGCTTGGAGAGGCCAGGAGCATTACAAGAGACCCAGTACTTC
.	TRBV27	.	TRBJ1-5	CASSFAGAYNQPQHF	TGTGCCAGCAGTTTCGCAGGGGCTTACAATCAGCCCCAGCATTTT
.	TRBV4-1	.	TRBJ1-1	CASSQAPPPMNTEAFF	TGCGCCAGCAGCCAAGCCCCCCCCCCTATGAACACTGAAGCTTTCTTT
TRBD1	TRBV27	.	TRBJ1-5	CASSTGVQPQHF	TGTGCCAGCAGTACAGGGGTCCAGCCCCAGCATTTT
.	TRBV25-1	.	TRBJ2-2	CASRVKDTGELFF	TGTGCCAGCAGAGTGAAGGACACCGGGGAGCTGTTTTTT
.	TRBV25-1	few	TRBJ1-1	CASSEYLALGTEAFF	TGTGCCAGCAGTGAATACCTAGCCTTGGGCACTGAAGCTTTCTTT
.	TRBV2	.	TRBJ1-4	CASSDPGQANEKLFF	TGTGCCAGCAGTGATCCGGGCCAGGCTAATGAAAAACTGTTTTTT
.	TRBV5-1	.	TRBJ1-1	CASSEVGEGNTEAFF	TGCGCCAGCAGCGAGGTGGGGGAGGGGAACACTGAAGCTTTCTTT
.	TRBV4-1	few	TRBJ2-7	CASSQSTALSYEQYF	TGCGCCAGCAGCCAGTCGACGGCCCTCTCCTACGAGCAGTACTTC
.	TRBV6-1	.	TRBJ1-5	CASSVTVQNQPQHF	TGTGCCAGCAGTGTGACAGTCCAGAATCAGCCCCAGCATTTT
.	TRBV5-1	few	TRBJ2-7	CASSLVATRSYEQYF	TGCGCCAGCAGCTTGGTAGCGACAAGATCCTACGAGCAGTACTTC
.	TRBV9	.	TRBJ2-1	CASSGGVASYNEQFF	TGTGCCAGCAGCGGAGGGGTGGCGTCCTACAATGAGCAGTTCTTC
.	TRBV29-1	.	TRBJ2-7	CSVGRDNIYEQYF	TGCAGCGTTGGACGGGACAATATCTACGAGCAGTACTTC
.	TRBV28	.	TRBJ1-2	CASSPGPNRDAYGYTF	TGTGCCAGCAGTCCCGGTCCGAACAGGGACGCCTATGGCTACACCTTC
.	TRBV20-1	.	TRBJ2-1	CSARDGTWEQFF	TGCAGTGCTAGAGACGGGACCTGGGAGCAGTTCTTC
.	TRBV25-1	few	TRBJ2-1	CASSDVAESYNEQFF	TGTGCCAGCAGTGATGTAGCGGAGTCCTACAATGAGCAGTTCTTC
TRBD2	TRBV5-4	.	TRBJ2-7	CASSFSERGAYEQYF	TGTGCCAGCAGCTTCTCCGAGCGGGGGGCCTACGAGCAGTACTTC
.	TRBV21-1	few	TRBJ2-1	CASNGTEQFF	TGTGCCAGCAACGGAACCGAGCAGTTCTTC
.	TRBV9	few	TRBJ2-2	CASSVSFDGPNTGELFF	TGTGCCAGCAGCGTAAGTTTTGACGGACCGAACACCGGGGAGCTGTTTTTT
.	TRBV19	few	TRBJ2-7	CASSILLSGEGYEQYF	TGTGCCAGTAGTATACTTTTGTCGGGAGAAGGCTACGAGCAGTACTTC
.	TRBV25-1	few	TRBJ2-5	CASSEEGTQYF	TGTGCCAGCAGTGAAGAGGGGACCCAGTACTTC
.	TRBV20-1	few	TRBJ2-1	CSARSRDFVGEQFF	TGCAGTGCTAGATCGCGGGACTTTGTCGGTGAGCAGTTCTTC
.	TRBV11-2	.	TRBJ1-2	CASNRLREAYGYTF	TGTGCCAGCAACCGGCTGAGGGAGGCCTATGGCTACACCTTC